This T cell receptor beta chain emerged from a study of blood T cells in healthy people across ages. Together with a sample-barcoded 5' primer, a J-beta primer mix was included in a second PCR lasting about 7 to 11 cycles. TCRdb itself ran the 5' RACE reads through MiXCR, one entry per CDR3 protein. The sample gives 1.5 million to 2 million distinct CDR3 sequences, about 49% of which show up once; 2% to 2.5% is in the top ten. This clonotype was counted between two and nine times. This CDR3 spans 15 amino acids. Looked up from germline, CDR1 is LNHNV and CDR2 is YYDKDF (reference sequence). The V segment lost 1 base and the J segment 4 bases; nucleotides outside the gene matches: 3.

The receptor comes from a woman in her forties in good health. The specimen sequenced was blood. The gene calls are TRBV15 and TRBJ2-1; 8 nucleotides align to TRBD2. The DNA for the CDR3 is TGTGCCACCAGCAGAGGGCTAGCGGGTTACAATGAGCAGTTCTTC. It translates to CATSRGLAGYNEQFF.